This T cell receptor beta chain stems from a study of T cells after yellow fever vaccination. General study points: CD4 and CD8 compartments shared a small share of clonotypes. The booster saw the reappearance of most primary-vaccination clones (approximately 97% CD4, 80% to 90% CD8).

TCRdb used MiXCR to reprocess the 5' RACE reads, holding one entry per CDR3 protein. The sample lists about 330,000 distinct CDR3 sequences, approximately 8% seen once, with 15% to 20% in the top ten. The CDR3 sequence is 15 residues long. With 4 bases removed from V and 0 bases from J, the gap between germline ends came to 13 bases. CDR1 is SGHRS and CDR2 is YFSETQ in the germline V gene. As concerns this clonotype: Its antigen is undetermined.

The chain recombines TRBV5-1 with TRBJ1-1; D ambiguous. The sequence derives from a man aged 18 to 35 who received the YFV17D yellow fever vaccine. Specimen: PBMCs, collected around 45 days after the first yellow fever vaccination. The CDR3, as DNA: TGCGCCAGCAGCCGCAAGAGTCTTATGAACACTGAAGCTTTCTTT. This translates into CASSRKSLMNTEAFF.